These 20 T cell receptor beta chains were all obtained from the same sample, sequenced in a study of cytomegalovirus exposure and HLA in healthy donors (dated by TCRdb to the late 2010s). Library construction relied on the immunoSEQ multiplex PCR assay. For the multiplex PCR, a mixture combining 60 forward primers for TCR Vbeta segments and 13 reverse primers for TCR Jbeta segments was used. TCRdb provides this immuneACCESS table in a form limited to in-frame rearrangements. Some clones are lacking; in checked studies, under half of them reflect an unresolved V gene, and why the rest are absent is not known. This sample is represented by more than 150,000 clones; about 88% of them were singletons. Of the sample, about 2.4% falls within the top ten clones. Material: PBMCs. Source of these receptors: a woman aged 18-35 years in good health and CMV-seronegative.

The chain has TRBV25-1 and TRBJ2-7, with TRBD2 as a possible D gene (5 bases). Germline CDR1 reads MGHDK; CDR2 reads SYGVNS. Trimming stripped 2 bases from V and 6 bases from J, with 5 bases between. The CDR3 covers 11 residues. CDR3 sequence reads: CASSEGSEQYF. The CDR3 DNA sequence: TGTGCCAGCAGTGAAGGGAGCGAGCAGTACTTC.

The V call is TRBV10-1, the J call TRBJ2-1, with 8 positions matching TRBD2. V was clipped by 2 bases and J by 9 bases; unmatched bases: 15. The CDR3 extends over 17 amino acids. The V gene's germline CDR1 is WNHNN and CDR2 SYGVQD (reference sequence). CDR3 sequence (DNA): TGCGCCAGCAGTGAGAGGGCGGGGGGACCGGGAGAGGCTGAGCAGTTCTTC. The encoded protein is CASSERAGGPGEAEQFF.

CDR3: CASSPRQGHLGGGELFF. The CDR3 coding sequence is TGTGCCAGCAGCCCCCGACAGGGTCATTTAGGGGGCGGGGAGCTGTTTTTT. The gene calls are TRBV9 and TRBJ2-2; 7 bases match TRBD1. The V segment lost 4 bases and the J segment 7 bases; nucleotides outside the gene matches: 16. The CDR3 is 17 amino acids. CDR1 and CDR2 (germline): SGDLS, YYNGEE. Full variable domain (outside the CDR3, taken from reference TRBV9 and TRBJ2-2): DSGVTQTPKHLITATGQRVTLRCSPRSGDLSVYWYQQSLDQGLQFLIQYYNGEERAKGNILERFSAQQFPDLHSELNLSSLELGDSALYFCASSPRQGHLGGGELFFGEGSRLTVL.

The V gene is TRBV19, the J gene TRBJ2-1; D is unclear. Trimming left V 7 bases short and J 5 bases short, with 12 bases between. This CDR3 comprises 13 residues. Germline V lookup: CDR1 LNHDA, CDR2 SQIVND (reference sequence). CDR3: CASTPHPNNEQFF. The CDR3 DNA is TGTGCCAGTACCCCCCATCCCAACAATGAGCAGTTCTTC.

This rearrangement joins TRBV18 to TRBJ2-2; 14 nucleotides line up with TRBD2. Per germline, CDR1 KGHSH and CDR2 LQKENI. With 5 bases clipped from V and 5 bases from J, the junction kept 10 bases outside the gene matches. CDR3 size: 18 residues. CDR3: CASSAGLAGVGGTGELFF. The CDR3 DNA is TGTGCCAGCTCAGCGGGACTAGCGGGAGTCGGTGGGACCGGGGAGCTGTTTTTT.

The chain combines TRBV6-5 with TRBJ1-2; D might be TRBD1 (5 bases). V lost 0 bases to trimming and J lost 9 bases, with 17 bases between them. Per the germline V gene, CDR1 is MNHEY and CDR2 is SVGAGI. The CDR3 loop spans 15 amino acids. CDR3 DNA sequence: TGTGCCAGCAGTTACTCGGAGTCAGGGAGGTGGAGCTACACCTTC. It is translated as CASSYSESGRWSYTF.

This chain connects TRBV28 to TRBJ2-2; the D gene is possibly TRBD2 (6 bases). V was pared by 6 bases and J by 4 bases, with 15 bases between. There are 15 residues in the CDR3. From germline, CDR1 is MDHEN and CDR2 SYDVKM. CDR3 nucleotides: TGTGCCAGCAGCCCCATGGAGGGGACCACCGGGGAGCTGTTTTTT. Its protein product is CASSPMEGTTGELFF.

The gene calls are TRBV28 and TRBJ2-2; D is possibly TRBD1 (7 bases). The V end lost 6 bases, the J end lost 6 bases, and 20 bases lay between the germline ends. This CDR3 is 16 amino acids long. Germline V gene sequence: CDR1 MDHEN, CDR2 SYDVKM. This CDR3 reads CASSQRGLAKAGELFF. CDR3 coding DNA: TGTGCCAGCAGCCAAAGGGGGCTAGCGAAGGCCGGGGAGCTGTTTTTT. The full variable domain, with the rest looked up from reference TRBV28 and TRBJ2-2, is DVKVTQSSRYLVKRTGEKVFLECVQDMDHENMFWYRQDPGLGLRLIYFSYDVKMKEKGDIPEGYSVSREKKERFSLILESASTNQTSMYLCASSQRGLAKAGELFFGEGSRLTVL.

This chain joins TRBV30 and TRBJ2-7; tentative D call: TRBD2 (5 bases). Germline CDR1 GTSNPN, CDR2 SVGIG (reference sequence). V lost 0 bases and J lost 6, with 6 bases in between. The CDR3 sequence is 11 residues long. The DNA of the CDR3 is TGTGCCTGGAGTGTACTAGGCGAGCAGTACTTC. Amino acid sequence: CAWSVLGEQYF.

V gene TRBV7-9 combines with J gene TRBJ2-7, with D possibly TRBD1 on 6 matching bases. CDR1 is SEHNR and CDR2 is FQNEAQ in the germline V gene (reference sequence). Trimming took off 6 bases at V and 4 bases at J, with 10 bases between the two ends. The CDR3 runs to 12 residues. CDR3 DNA sequence: TGTGCCAGCAGATCACAGGGATACGAGCAGTACTTC. The encoded protein is CASRSQGYEQYF.

This sequence joins TRBV7-2 and TRBJ2-5, with D hard to call. The V end lost 1 base, the J end lost 5 bases, and 5 bases lay between the germline ends. The CDR3 totals 12 residues. Germline CDR1 reads SGHTA; CDR2 reads FQGNSA. The CDR3 protein is CASSLVSETQYF. The DNA for the CDR3 is TGTGCCAGCAGCTTAGTATCGGAGACCCAGTACTTC.

The rearrangement joins TRBV12-5 to TRBJ2-1; 12 bases map to TRBD1. CDR3 length: 15 amino acids. CDR1 and CDR2 (germline): LGHNT, FRNRAP. V lost 1 base and J lost 7; bases outside the gene matches: 2. CDR3 amino acids: CASGLGDRGRNEQFF. The DNA of the CDR3 is TGTGCTAGTGGTTTGGGGGACAGGGGGCGGAATGAGCAGTTCTTC.

As DNA, the CDR3 is TGTGCCAGCAGTGGAGGACAGGGGGCGTGGGAGACCCAGTACTTC. Residues: CASSGGQGAWETQYF. The rearrangement links TRBV2 to TRBJ2-5; 11 bases fit TRBD1. V lost 4 bases to trimming and J lost 5 bases; unmatched junction nucleotides: 6. There are 15 residues in the CDR3. Germline V lookup: CDR1 SNHLY, CDR2 FYNNEI.

In nucleotides, the CDR3 is TGTGCCAGCAGCTTAGATGTGAGCGGGATTTACAATGAGCAGTTCTTC. Amino acids: CASSLDVSGIYNEQFF. The rearrangement joins TRBV7-3 to TRBJ2-1; 7 bases are a match to TRBD2. Germline CDR1 is SGHTA and CDR2 is FQGTGA. V lost 2 bases to trimming and J lost 4 bases; unmatched junction nucleotides: 8. The CDR3 is made up of 16 amino acids.

The chain employs TRBV27 and TRBJ2-1; possible D gene TRBD2, 7 bases. The V and J ends lost 2 bases and 2 bases respectively, with 13 bases between them. This CDR3 has 16 amino acids. From germline, CDR1 is MNHEY and CDR2 SMNVEV (reference sequence). This CDR3 is CASSLQEGGAYNEQFF. CDR3 sequence (DNA): TGTGCCAGCAGTTTACAGGAGGGGGGGGCCTACAATGAGCAGTTCTTC.

The chain joins TRBV27 to TRBJ2-5; tentatively, D is TRBD2 (6 bases). The J call is in doubt because the DNA end fits TRBJ2-7 better. CDR1 and CDR2 from the germline V gene are MNHEY and SMNVEV (reference sequence). CDR3 length: 11 amino acids. CDR3 sequence (DNA): TGTGCCAGCAGCCGGGGGAACGAGCAGTACTTC. Its translation: CASSRGNEQYF.

The genes are TRBV14 and TRBJ2-7, with D possibly TRBD1 on 5 matching bases. Germline assignment: CDR1 SGHDN and CDR2 FVKESK. V lost 1 base and J lost 4, with 14 bases in between. The CDR3 length is 15 residues. This CDR3 reads CASSQGSGILYEQYF. CDR3 sequence (DNA): TGTGCCAGCAGCCAAGGTTCAGGGATCTTATACGAGCAGTACTTC.

As for this clone: Other nucleotide sequences in the sample specify the same CDR3. This chain connects TRBV28 to TRBJ2-5; possibly TRBD2 for D (6 bases). CDR1 is MDHEN, CDR2 SYDVKM, per germline. The CDR3 has 15 amino acids. V lost 2 bases to trimming and J lost 2 bases, with 12 bases between them. CDR3 protein: CASSLAPGRQETQYF. DNA of the CDR3: TGTGCCAGCAGTTTAGCCCCGGGGAGGCAAGAGACCCAGTACTTC. Full variable domain (missing parts from reference TRBV28 and TRBJ2-5): DVKVTQSSRYLVKRTGEKVFLECVQDMDHENMFWYRQDPGLGLRLIYFSYDVKMKEKGDIPEGYSVSREKKERFSLILESASTNQTSMYLCASSLAPGRQETQYFGPGTRLLVL.

The chain uses TRBV7-3 and TRBJ2-5; D remains ambiguous. Between the trimmed V and J ends, which lost 2 bases and 2 bases, there was a span of 6 bases. Germline V gives CDR1 SGHTA, CDR2 FQGTGA. CDR3 size: 13 residues. The CDR3 region is CASSLVSQETQYF. CDR3 in DNA: TGTGCCAGCAGCTTAGTTTCGCAAGAGACCCAGTACTTC.

The chain has TRBV6-5 and TRBJ2-1; 9 bases agree with TRBD2. The germline CDR1 and CDR2 sequences are MNHEY and SVGAGI. This CDR3 has 14 amino acids. V trimming: 7 bases; J trimming: 6 bases; junction bases outside the gene matches: 7. The CDR3 loop reads CASNRATSGNEQFF. The CDR3 nucleotides read TGTGCCAGCAACCGCGCGACTAGCGGCAATGAGCAGTTCTTC.